One T cell receptor beta chain is described in this entry. Its antigen is unidentified. At the DNA level, this CDR3 is encoded by other sequences in the same sample as well. This entry is derived from a study of cytomegalovirus exposure and HLA in healthy donors. Overall study findings and caveats: Near-uniform donor sequencing depth was presumed by presence/absence analyses. Analysis performed later found more than 15,000 TCR beta sequences associated with HLA alleles at 0.05 false discovery rate.

Researchers ran the PCR with 60 Vbeta and 13 Jbeta primers. Sequencing used immunoSEQ multiplex PCR; TCRdb keeps in-frame clones, though not all of them. The table shows around 130,000 clones, with around 82% occurring only once. At the time of sampling, donors were nominally healthy, though unrecorded immune exposures were likely. The sequenced sample was PBMCs. The receptor was isolated from a boy younger than 18 in good health and CMV-seronegative.

As DNA, the CDR3 is TGTGCCAGCAGCGTTCAGGGGGACACTGAAGCTTTCTTT. Translating it yields CASSVQGDTEAFF. The chain joins TRBV9 to TRBJ1-1; 7 bases map to TRBD1. CDR3 size: 13 residues. After removal of 2 bases from V and 3 bases from J, the junction contained 1 base not matched to a gene. The germline gives CDR1 SGDLS, CDR2 YYNGEE.